This section outlines one TCR beta chain sequence together with its context. Its antigen remains unknown. The length of the CDR3 is 15 residues. From its re-call of the 5' RACE reads, TCRdb lists each CDR3 protein once, without DNA. The table lists some 450,000 distinct CDR3 sequences. The data belong to a study of monozygotic twins with inflammatory bowel disease. General study results and limits: What may have added variability to patient repertoires is that immunosuppressive treatments differed. A reduction in TCRbeta diversity (inverse Simpson) was seen in IBD patients relative to healthy co-twins.

The sequenced material came from blood. The chain employs TRBV12-3 or TRBV12-4 and TRBJ2-3; the TCRdb call, TRBD2, lacks DNA for checking. The TCR sequence derives from a human donor with ulcerative colitis or Crohn's disease, or a healthy co-twin of an affected twin (not recorded which). CDR3 loop: CASSELAGPTDTQYF.